This is a list of T cell receptor beta chains from one sample in a study of T cell changes during pregnancy in multiple sclerosis. Profiling relied on immunoSEQ multiplex PCR, and the TCRdb table lists in-frame clones only, not all of them. Of approximately 90,000 clones listed, roughly 90% are singletons. The specimen was peripheral blood, collected before pregnancy. All receptors come from a female donor with multiple sclerosis, enrolled in a pregnancy study. CDR3s include the opening cysteine and the closing phenylalanine or tryptophan. The D gene is left open where the match is weak. The size entry is marked missing in some rows and otherwise reads once, few, many or a size class.

TRBJ2-1	.	TRBD2	TRBV4-1	17	TGCGCCAGCAGCCATGAAGGACTAGCGGGGTACTACAATGAGCAGTTCTTC	CASSHEGLAGYYNEQFF
TRBJ2-1	.	.	TRBV5-4	13	TGTGCCAGCAGCTTGCCCGTCTACAATGAGCAGTTCTTC	CASSLPVYNEQFF
TRBJ1-1	.	TRBD1	TRBV6-4	13	TGTGCCAGCAGGAGAGGACAGGAGACTGAAGCTTTCTTT	CASRRGQETEAFF
TRBJ1-4	.	TRBD1	TRBV29-1	14	TGCAGCGTTCTACAGGGGAGCACTAATGAAAAACTGTTTTTT	CSVLQGSTNEKLFF
TRBJ2-2	.	TRBD1	TRBV5-1	14	TGCGCCAGCAGCTCCGGGACAGGGCCCGGGGAGCTGTTTTTT	CASSSGTGPGELFF
TRBJ2-1	few	.	TRBV4-2	17	TGTGCCAGCAGCCAAGAAGAACGGGAAACTTCGATATATGAGCAGTTCTTC	CASSQEERETSIYEQFF
TRBJ2-7	once	TRBD1	TRBV27	15	TGTGCCAGCAGTTCTCCCGGGACAGGGAAATACGAGCAGTACTTC	CASSSPGTGKYEQYF
TRBJ1-1	.	.	TRBV7-3	14	TGTGCCAGCAGCTTAGGGCCCGGGAACACTGAAGCTTTCTTT	CASSLGPGNTEAFF
TRBJ2-2	.	.	TRBV6-4	13	TGTGCCAGCAGTGACTCGTCTAACGGGGAGCTGTTTTTT	CASSDSSNGELFF
TRBJ2-1	.	.	TRBV7-3	16	TGTGCCAGCAGCTTAAATACCCCCGCGGGCATCAATGAGCAGTTCTTC	CASSLNTPAGINEQFF
TRBJ2-1	.	TRBD2	TRBV15	15	TGTGCCACCAGCATAACTAGCGGAACCTACAATGAGCAGTTCTTC	CATSITSGTYNEQFF
TRBJ1-1	.	.	TRBV30	13	TGTGCCTTTACAGGGTGGAGGTACACTGAAGCTTTCTTT	CAFTGWRYTEAFF
TRBJ2-1	.	TRBD1	TRBV11-2	15	TGTGCCAGCAGCATTATCCGGGGACAGGGGAATGAGCAGTTCTTC	CASSIIRGQGNEQFF
TRBJ1-1	few	.	TRBV7-2	15	TGTGCCAGCAGCCAACAGGTCCGGGGGGACACTGAAGCTTTCTTT	CASSQQVRGDTEAFF
TRBJ1-5	.	.	TRBV9	15	TGTGCCAGCAGCGTATCGGGAGTAGGGAATCAGCCCCAGCATTTT	CASSVSGVGNQPQHF
TRBJ2-2	few	.	TRBV14	17	TGTGCCAGCAGCCAAGTGTTCGGCCAGCGGATCACCGGGGAGCTGTTTTTT	CASSQVFGQRITGELFF
TRBJ2-4	.	.	TRBV5-4	14	TGTGCCAGCAGTTTCCGGGAGAAGGGGAACATTCAGTACTTC	CASSFREKGNIQYF
TRBJ1-1	.	.	TRBV27	15	TGTGCCAGCTTCTCATTGGGGGCAGCGGATACTGAAGCTTTCTTT	CASFSLGAADTEAFF
TRBJ1-2	.	.	TRBV28	14	TGTGCCAGCAGAATACAAACAGGGTCCTATGGCTACACCTTC	CASRIQTGSYGYTF
TRBJ2-7	.	TRBD2	TRBV5-1	14	TGCGCCAGCAGCTGGACTAGCGGGGCCTACGAGCAGTACTTC	CASSWTSGAYEQYF
TRBJ1-2	.	TRBD1	TRBV28	14	TGTGCCAACAGGGGCAGGGGGAACCTTTATGGCTACACCTTC	CANRGRGNLYGYTF
TRBJ2-1	.	TRBD2	TRBV11-2	13	TGTGCCAGCAGCTTCCCTAGCGGGGGGGAGCAGTTCTTC	CASSFPSGGEQFF
TRBJ1-2	.	.	TRBV6-6	14	TGTGCCAGCAGTTACTCTGGGGGGGACTATGGCTACACCTTC	CASSYSGGDYGYTF
TRBJ2-2	.	.	TRBV10-1	12	TGCGCCAGCAGGGCGACATCCGGGGAGCTGTTTTTT	CASRATSGELFF
TRBJ1-2	.	.	TRBV5-5	13	TGTGCCAGCAGCTTGGGGGGCAACTATGGCTACACCTTC	CASSLGGNYGYTF
TRBJ1-2	.	.	TRBV5-5	16	TGTGCCAGCAGCTCCACCGGGACTCCGGACGGCTATGGCTACACCTTC	CASSSTGTPDGYGYTF
TRBJ2-7	.	.	TRBV11-3	15	TGTGCCAGCAGCTTAGGCGGGGACCCTTCCTACGAGCAGTACTTC	CASSLGGDPSYEQYF
TRBJ2-7	once	.	TRBV14	16	TGTGCCAGCAGCCAAGATCGGGCGGGTGCTCGCTACGAGCAGTACTTC	CASSQDRAGARYEQYF
TRBJ1-2	.	TRBD1	TRBV6-1	17	TGTGCCAGCAGTGAAGGTTTTAGGACAGGGCCTAACTATGGCTACACCTTC	CASSEGFRTGPNYGYTF
TRBJ1-6	.	.	TRBV27	20	TGTGCCAGCAGTTTATTCCCGATACAGGGAGATAGCTCCTATAATTCACCCCTCCACTTT	CASSLFPIQGDSSYNSPLHF
TRBJ2-7	.	TRBD2	TRBV9	15	TGTGCCAGCAGCGCCTTAGCGGGGGATTCCTACGAGCAGTACTTC	CASSALAGDSYEQYF
TRBJ1-2	.	.	TRBV12-5	15	TGTGCTAGTGGTTTGGTACAGGGAGGGGCTATTCGCTACACCTTC	CASGLVQGGAIRYTF
TRBJ2-5	.	TRBD1	TRBV5-4	13	TGTGCCAGCAGAGAGGGGGCGAAAGAGACCCAGTACTTC	CASREGAKETQYF
TRBJ2-1	once	TRBD1	TRBV28	15	TGTGCCAGCACCGCCTTGGACAGGGGGGACAATGAGCAGTTCTTC	CASTALDRGDNEQFF
TRBJ2-7	.	.	TRBV7-2	13	TGTGCCAGCAGCTTATTGACTTTCTACGAGCAGTACTTC	CASSLLTFYEQYF
TRBJ2-7	.	TRBD1	TRBV18	15	TGTGCCAGCTCACAAGGGACAGGGAGTTCCTACGAGCAGTACTTC	CASSQGTGSSYEQYF
TRBJ2-7	.	.	TRBV30	14	TGTGCCTGGAGTGTACTGGGACAAAACTACGAGCAGTACTTC	CAWSVLGQNYEQYF
TRBJ1-5	.	TRBD1	TRBV19	18	TGTGCCAGTAGTATAGTCCGGGACAGGGGGCTTCGAGCTCAGCCCCAGCATTTT	CASSIVRDRGLRAQPQHF
TRBJ1-1	once	.	TRBV4-1	15	TGCGCCAGCAGCCAAGGGTGGGGGGTTGAAACTGAAGCTTTCTTT	CASSQGWGVETEAFF
TRBJ1-2	once	.	TRBV7-2	13	TGTGCCAGCAGCTTTAACAGGGAGCGGGGCTACACCTTC	CASSFNRERGYTF
TRBJ1-2	.	.	TRBV6-4	13	TGTGCCAGCAGTGACAGGGCCCAGGGTGGCTACACCTTC	CASSDRAQGGYTF
TRBJ2-2	few	.	TRBV4-2	14	TGTGCCAGCAGCCAAGTAGCACAAACCGGGGAGCTGTTTTTT	CASSQVAQTGELFF
TRBJ2-3	.	TRBD1	TRBV5-1	14	TGCGCCACCGGGGGGACAGGGTCCACAGATACGCAGTATTTT	CATGGTGSTDTQYF
TRBJ1-1	.	.	TRBV27	12	TGTGCCAGCAGTGGAAGGGGCCAGGAAGCTTTCTTT	CASSGRGQEAFF
TRBJ2-1	.	TRBD2	TRBV19	14	TGTGCCAGCAAGCTAGCGGAGGGGAACAATGAGCAGTTCTTC	CASKLAEGNNEQFF
TRBJ1-5	.	.	TRBV12-5	18	TGTGCTAGTGGTTTCAACCTATGGGGCAATAATAGCAATCAGCCCCAGCATTTT	CASGFNLWGNNSNQPQHF
TRBJ1-2	.	.	TRBV4-1	15	TGCGCCAGCACCGGGGGTGGGGAAACTAACTATGGCTACACCTTC	CASTGGGETNYGYTF
TRBJ2-3	once	.	TRBV5-1	14	TGCGCCAGCAGCGAAACAGGAAACACAGATACGCAGTATTTT	CASSETGNTDTQYF
TRBJ2-7	.	TRBD2	TRBV19	15	TGTGCCAGTAGTCAGTCCCTAGCGGGAGGCTACGAGCAGTACTTC	CASSQSLAGGYEQYF
TRBJ2-2	.	TRBD1	TRBV5-4	14	TGTGCCACTGCACAGGGGGCATGGGGCGGGGAGCTGTTTTTT	CATAQGAWGGELFF
TRBJ2-2	.	TRBD1	TRBV29-1	16	TGCAGCGCTCACCGTGGGGGACAGGCCCACACCGGGGAGCTGTTTTTT	CSAHRGGQAHTGELFF
TRBJ2-7	.	TRBD2	TRBV19	13	TGTGCCAGTACCGGGAGGGTGTCTTTCGAGCAGTACTTC	CASTGRVSFEQYF
TRBJ2-7	.	.	TRBV27	12	TGTGCCAGCAGTACCACAGGGATCGAGCAGTACTTC	CASSTTGIEQYF
TRBJ2-4	.	TRBD1	TRBV18	15	TGTGCCAGCTCTCAAACAACAGGGGGAGTGGACATTCAGTACTTC	CASSQTTGGVDIQYF
TRBJ1-2	.	TRBD1	TRBV19	14	TGTGCCAGTAGTGTACTCCGGGACAGTGATGGCTACACCTTC	CASSVLRDSDGYTF